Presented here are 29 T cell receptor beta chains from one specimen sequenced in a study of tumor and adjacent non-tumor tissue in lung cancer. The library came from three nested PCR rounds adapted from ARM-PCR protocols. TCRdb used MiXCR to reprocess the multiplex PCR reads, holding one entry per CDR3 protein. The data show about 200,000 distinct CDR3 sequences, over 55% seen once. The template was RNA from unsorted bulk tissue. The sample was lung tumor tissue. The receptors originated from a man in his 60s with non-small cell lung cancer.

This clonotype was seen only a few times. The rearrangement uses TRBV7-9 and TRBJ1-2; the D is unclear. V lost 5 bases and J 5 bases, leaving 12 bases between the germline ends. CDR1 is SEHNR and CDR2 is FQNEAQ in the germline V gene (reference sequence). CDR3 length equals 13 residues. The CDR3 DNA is TGTGCCAGCAGCCTTCTAGGGAGTTATGGCTACACCTTC. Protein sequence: CASSLLGSYGYTF.

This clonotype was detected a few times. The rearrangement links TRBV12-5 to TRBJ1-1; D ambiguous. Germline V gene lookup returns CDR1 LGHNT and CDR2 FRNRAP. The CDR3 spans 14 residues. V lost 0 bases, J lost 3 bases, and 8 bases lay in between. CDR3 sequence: CASGLVLGDTEAFF. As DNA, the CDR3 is TGTGCTAGTGGTTTGGTACTCGGCGACACTGAAGCTTTCTTT. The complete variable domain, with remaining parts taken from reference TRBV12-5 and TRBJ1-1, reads DARVTQTPRHKVTEMGQEVTMRCQPILGHNTVFWYRQTMMQGLELLAYFRNRAPLDDSGMPKDRFSAEMPDATLATLKIQPSEPRDSAVYFCASGLVLGDTEAFFGQGTRLTVV.

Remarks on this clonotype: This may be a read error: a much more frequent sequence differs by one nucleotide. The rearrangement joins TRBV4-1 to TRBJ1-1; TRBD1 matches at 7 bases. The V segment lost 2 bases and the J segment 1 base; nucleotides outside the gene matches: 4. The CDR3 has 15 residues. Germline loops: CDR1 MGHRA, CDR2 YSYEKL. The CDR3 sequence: CASSQRTGSNTEAFF. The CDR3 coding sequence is TGCGCCAGCAGCCAAAGGACAGGTTCGAACACTGAAGCTTTCTTT.

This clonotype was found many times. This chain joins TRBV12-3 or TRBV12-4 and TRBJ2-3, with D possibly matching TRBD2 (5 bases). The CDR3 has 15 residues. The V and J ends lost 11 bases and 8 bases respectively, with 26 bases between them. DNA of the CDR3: TGTGCCGGCTCCTCCCCTCCAGCGGTTTGGGTTACGCAGTATTTT. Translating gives CAGSSPPAVWVTQYF.

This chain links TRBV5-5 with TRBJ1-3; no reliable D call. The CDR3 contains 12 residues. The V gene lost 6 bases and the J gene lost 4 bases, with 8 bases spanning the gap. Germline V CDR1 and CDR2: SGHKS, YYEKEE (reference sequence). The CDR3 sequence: CASNLFGNTIYF. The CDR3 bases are TGTGCCAGCAACCTTTTCGGAAACACCATATATTTT.

The CDR3 region is CASGHGLSDRGDEQFF. In nucleotides, the CDR3 is TGTGCTAGTGGCCACGGCCTATCGGACAGGGGCGATGAGCAGTTCTTC. The chain combines TRBV12-5 with TRBJ2-1; 9 bases line up with TRBD1. Per the germline V gene, CDR1 is LGHNT and CDR2 is FRNRAP. CDR3 length: 16 residues. With V trimmed by 6 bases and J by 8 bases, 14 bases remained unmatched.

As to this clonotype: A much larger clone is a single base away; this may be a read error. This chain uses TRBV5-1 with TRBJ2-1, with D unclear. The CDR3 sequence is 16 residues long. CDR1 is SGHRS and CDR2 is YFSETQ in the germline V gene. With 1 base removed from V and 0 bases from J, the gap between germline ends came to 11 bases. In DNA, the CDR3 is TGCGCCAGCAGCTTGTCCCTGGGCAGCTCCTACAATGAGCAGTTCTTC. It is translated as CASSLSLGSSYNEQFF.

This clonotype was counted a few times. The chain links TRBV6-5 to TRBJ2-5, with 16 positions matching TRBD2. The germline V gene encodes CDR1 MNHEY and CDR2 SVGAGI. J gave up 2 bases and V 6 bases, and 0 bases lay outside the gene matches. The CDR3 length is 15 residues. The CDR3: CASRGLAGGQETQYF. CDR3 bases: TGTGCCAGCAGGGGACTAGCGGGAGGGCAAGAGACCCAGTACTTC.

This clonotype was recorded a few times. The chain's CDR3 is CSAQREGRHNEQFF. The CDR3 bases are TGCAGTGCACAGCGGGAGGGCCGCCACAATGAGCAGTTCTTC. The rearrangement links TRBV20-1 to TRBJ2-1, with 10 bases that match TRBD2. V lost 6 bases and J lost 5; bases outside the gene matches: 7. This CDR3 is 14 amino acids long. Germline V gene lookup returns CDR1 DFQATT and CDR2 SNEGSKA (reference sequence).

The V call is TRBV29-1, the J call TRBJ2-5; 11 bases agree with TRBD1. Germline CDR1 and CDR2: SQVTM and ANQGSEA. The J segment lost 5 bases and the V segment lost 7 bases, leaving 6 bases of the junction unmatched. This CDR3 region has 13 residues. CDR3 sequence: CSARDRGGETQYF. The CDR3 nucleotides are TGCAGCGCTAGGGACAGGGGGGGGGAGACCCAGTACTTC.

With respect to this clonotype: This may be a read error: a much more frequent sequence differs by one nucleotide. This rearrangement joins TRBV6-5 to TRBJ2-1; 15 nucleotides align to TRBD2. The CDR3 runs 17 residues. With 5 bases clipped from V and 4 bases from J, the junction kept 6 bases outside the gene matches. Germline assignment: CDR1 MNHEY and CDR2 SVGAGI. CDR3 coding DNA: TGTGCCAGCAGTGGACTAGCGGGAGGGCCCTTATACAATGAGCAGTTCTTC. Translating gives CASSGLAGGPLYNEQFF.

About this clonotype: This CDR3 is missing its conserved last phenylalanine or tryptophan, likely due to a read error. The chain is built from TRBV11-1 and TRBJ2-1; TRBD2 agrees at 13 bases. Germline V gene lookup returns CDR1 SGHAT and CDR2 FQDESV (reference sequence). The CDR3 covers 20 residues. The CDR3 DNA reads TGTGCCAGCAACTTAGCGGGACTAGCGGGATTTAGGAGCTCCTACAATGAGCAGTTCTAC. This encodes CASNLAGLAGFRSSYNEQFY.

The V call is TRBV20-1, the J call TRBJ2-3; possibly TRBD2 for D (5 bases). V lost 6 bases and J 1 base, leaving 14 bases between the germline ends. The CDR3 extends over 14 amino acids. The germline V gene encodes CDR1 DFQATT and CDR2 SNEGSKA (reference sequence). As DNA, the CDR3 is TGCAGTGCGACCGGGATACGGGGCACAGATACGCAGTATTTT. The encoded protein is CSATGIRGTDTQYF.

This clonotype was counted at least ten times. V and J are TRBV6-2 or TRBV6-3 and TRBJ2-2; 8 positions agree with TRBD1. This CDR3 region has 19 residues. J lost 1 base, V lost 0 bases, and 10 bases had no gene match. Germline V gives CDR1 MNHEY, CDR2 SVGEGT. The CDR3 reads CASSYSFVLGQGNTGELFF. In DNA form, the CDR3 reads TGTGCCAGCAGTTACTCGTTTGTTCTTGGACAGGGGAACACCGGGGAGCTGTTTTTT.

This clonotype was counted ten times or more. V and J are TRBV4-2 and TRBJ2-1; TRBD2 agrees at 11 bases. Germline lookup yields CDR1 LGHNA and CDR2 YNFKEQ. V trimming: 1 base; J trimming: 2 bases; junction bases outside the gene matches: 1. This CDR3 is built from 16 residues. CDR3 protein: CASSQVAGGPYNEQFF. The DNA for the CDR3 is TGTGCCAGCAGCCAAGTAGCGGGAGGGCCCTACAATGAGCAGTTCTTC.

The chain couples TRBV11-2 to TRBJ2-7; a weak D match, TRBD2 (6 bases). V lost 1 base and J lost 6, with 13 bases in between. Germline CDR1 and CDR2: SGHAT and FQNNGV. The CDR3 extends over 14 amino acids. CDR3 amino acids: CASSLAGVLSEQYF. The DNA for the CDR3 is TGTGCCAGCAGCTTAGCGGGGGTGCTATCCGAGCAGTACTTC.

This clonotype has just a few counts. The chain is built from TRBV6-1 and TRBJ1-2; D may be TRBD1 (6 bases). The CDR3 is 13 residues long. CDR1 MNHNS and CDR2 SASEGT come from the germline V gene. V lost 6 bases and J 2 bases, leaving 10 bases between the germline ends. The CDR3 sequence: CASSKTGNYGYTF. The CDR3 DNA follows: TGTGCCAGCAGCAAAACAGGGAACTATGGCTACACCTTC.

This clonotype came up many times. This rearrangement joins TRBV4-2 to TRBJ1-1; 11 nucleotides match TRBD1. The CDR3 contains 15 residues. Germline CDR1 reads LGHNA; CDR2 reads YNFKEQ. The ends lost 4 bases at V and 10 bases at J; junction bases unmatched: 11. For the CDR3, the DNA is TGTGCCAGCAGCCCAGAGGGACAGGGGGGAGGTAGAGCTTTCTTT. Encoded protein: CASSPEGQGGGRAFF.

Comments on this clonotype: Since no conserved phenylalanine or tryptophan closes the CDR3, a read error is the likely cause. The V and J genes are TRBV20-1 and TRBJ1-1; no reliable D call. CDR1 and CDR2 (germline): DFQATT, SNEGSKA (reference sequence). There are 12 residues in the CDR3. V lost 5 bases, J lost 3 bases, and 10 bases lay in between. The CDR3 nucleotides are TGCAGTGCTGTCCCGGGGTACACTGAAGCTTTCTCT. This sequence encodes CSAVPGYTEAFS.

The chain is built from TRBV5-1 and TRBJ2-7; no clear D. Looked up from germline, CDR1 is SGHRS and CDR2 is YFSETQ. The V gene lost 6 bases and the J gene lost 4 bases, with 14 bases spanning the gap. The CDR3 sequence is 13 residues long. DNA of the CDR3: TGCGCCAGCAACTTCGGCCAGCAATACGAGCAGTACTTC. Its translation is CASNFGQQYEQYF. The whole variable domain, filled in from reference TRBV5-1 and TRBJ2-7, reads KAGVTQTPRYLIKTRGQQVTLSCSPISGHRSVSWYQQTPGQGLQFLFEYFSETQRNKGNFPGRFSGRQFSNSRSEMNVSTLELGDSALYLCASNFGQQYEQYFGPGTRLTVT.

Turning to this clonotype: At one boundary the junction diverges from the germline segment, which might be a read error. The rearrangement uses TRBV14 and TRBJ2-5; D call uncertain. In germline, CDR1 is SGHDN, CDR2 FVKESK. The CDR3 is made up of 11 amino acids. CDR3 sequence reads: CVSSPWETQYF. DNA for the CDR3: TGTGTCAGCAGCCCATGGGAGACCCAGTACTTC. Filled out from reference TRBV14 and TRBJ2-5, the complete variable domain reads EAGVTQFPSHSVIEKGQTVTLRCDPISGHDNLYWYRRVMGKEIKFLLHFVKESKQDESGMPNNRFLAERTGGTYSTLKVQPAELEDSGVYFCVSSPWETQYFGPGTRLLVL.

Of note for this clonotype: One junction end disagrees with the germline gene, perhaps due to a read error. This CDR3 reads CASSLVLGGNAQFF. CDR3 bases: TGTGCCAGCAGCTTAGTGCTAGGGGGCAATGCGCAGTTCTTC. The chain links TRBV11-2 to TRBJ2-1; 7 bases are shared with TRBD1. Per the germline V gene, CDR1 is SGHAT and CDR2 is FQNNGV. This CDR3 spans 14 amino acids.

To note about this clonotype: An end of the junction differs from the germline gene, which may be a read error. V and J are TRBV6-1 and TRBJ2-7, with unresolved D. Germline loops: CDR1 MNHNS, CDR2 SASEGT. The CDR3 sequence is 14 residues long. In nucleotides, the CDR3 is TGTGCGAGCAGTCCACAGTTTTCCCTCTACGAGCAGTACTTC. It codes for CASSPQFSLYEQYF.

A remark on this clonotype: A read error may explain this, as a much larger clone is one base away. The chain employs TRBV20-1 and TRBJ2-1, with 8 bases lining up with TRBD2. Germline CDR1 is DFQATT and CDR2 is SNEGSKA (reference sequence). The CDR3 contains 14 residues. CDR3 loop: CSVRMGLGLDEQFF. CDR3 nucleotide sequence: TGCAGTGTTAGAATGGGACTAGGACTCGATGAGCAGTTCTTC.

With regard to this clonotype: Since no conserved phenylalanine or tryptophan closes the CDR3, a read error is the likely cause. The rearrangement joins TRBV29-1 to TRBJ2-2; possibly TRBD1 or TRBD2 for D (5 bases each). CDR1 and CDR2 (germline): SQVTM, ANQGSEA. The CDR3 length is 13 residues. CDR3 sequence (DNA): TGCAGCGTAGAGGGACGCTACGCCGGAGAGCTGTTTTAT. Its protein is CSVEGRYAGELFY.

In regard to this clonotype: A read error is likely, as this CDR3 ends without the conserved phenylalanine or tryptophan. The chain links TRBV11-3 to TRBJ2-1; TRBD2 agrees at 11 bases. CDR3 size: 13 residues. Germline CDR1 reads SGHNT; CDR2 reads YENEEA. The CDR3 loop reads CTSSLLAGVEQFL. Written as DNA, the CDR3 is TGTACCAGCAGCTTACTAGCGGGAGTTGAGCAGTTCCTC.

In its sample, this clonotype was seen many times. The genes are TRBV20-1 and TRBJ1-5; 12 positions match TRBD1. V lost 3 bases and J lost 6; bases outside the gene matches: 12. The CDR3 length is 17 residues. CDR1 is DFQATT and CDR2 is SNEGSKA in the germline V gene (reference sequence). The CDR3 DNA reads TGCAGTGCTAGTCCGGGACAGGGGGCCGTCGGGGGTCAGCCCCAGCATTTT. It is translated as CSASPGQGAVGGQPQHF.

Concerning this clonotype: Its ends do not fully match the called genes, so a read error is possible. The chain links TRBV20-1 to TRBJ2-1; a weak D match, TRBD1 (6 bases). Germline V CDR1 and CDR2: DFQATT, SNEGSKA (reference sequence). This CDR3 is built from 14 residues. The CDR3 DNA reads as TGCAGTGCTAGAAACAGGGAAAAGAAAAATGAGCTGTTCTTC. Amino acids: CSARNREKKNELFF.

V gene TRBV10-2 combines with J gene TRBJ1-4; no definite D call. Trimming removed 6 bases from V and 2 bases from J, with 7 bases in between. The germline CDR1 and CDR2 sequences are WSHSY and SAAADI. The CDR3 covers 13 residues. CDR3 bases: TGCGCCAGCAGGGGGTACACTAATGAAAAACTGTTTTTT. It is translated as CASRGYTNEKLFF.